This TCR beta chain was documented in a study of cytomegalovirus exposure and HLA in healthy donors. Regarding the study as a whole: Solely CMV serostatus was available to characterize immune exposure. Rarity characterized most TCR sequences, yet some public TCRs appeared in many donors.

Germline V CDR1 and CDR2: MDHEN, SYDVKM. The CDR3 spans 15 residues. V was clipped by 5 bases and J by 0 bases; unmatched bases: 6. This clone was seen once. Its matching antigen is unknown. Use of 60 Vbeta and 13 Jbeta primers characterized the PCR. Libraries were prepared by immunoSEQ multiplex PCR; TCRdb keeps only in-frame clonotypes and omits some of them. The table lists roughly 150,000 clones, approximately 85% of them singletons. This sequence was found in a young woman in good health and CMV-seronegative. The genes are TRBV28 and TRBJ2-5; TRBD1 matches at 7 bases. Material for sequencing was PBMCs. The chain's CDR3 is CASSLLTGNQETQYF. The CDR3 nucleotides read TGTGCCAGCAGTCTGCTGACAGGGAACCAAGAGACCCAGTACTTC.